A selection of T cell receptor beta chains follows, all from one sample in a study of identical twins. TCRdb re-analysed the 5' RACE reads in MiXCR, keeping a single row per CDR3 protein. In the table there are about 430,000 distinct CDR3 sequences, around 18% of which are singletons. The sequencing input was naive T cells sorted from blood. These receptors were taken from a man over 45 in good health. CDR3s include the opening cysteine and the closing phenylalanine or tryptophan.

CDR3aa | j_gene | v_gene
CASSYPGSYEQYF | TRBJ2-7 | TRBV6-5
CASSKATGFNYTF | TRBJ1-2 | TRBV16
CASSLTGGAKNIQYF | TRBJ2-4 | TRBV27
CASTLGRNTEAFF | TRBJ1-1 | TRBV7-9
CASSLGSSASAINEQFF | TRBJ2-1 | TRBV7-9
CASSLGRYNEQFF | TRBJ2-1 | TRBV12-3/TRBV12-4
CASITGGHTDEQYF | TRBJ2-7 | TRBV5-5
CSVEDAYSGNTIYF | TRBJ1-3 | TRBV29-1
CAWRTANYGYTF | TRBJ1-2 | TRBV30
CASSPEVNQPQHF | TRBJ1-5 | TRBV18
CSVERSGTEAFF | TRBJ1-1 | TRBV29-1
CSARDWTGTDSGANVLTF | TRBJ2-6 | TRBV20-1
CASSQRTGGLSRNEQFF | TRBJ2-1 | TRBV12-3/TRBV12-4
CSVIAGEKGYEQYF | TRBJ2-7 | TRBV29-1
CASSLVSVGGETQYF | TRBJ2-5 | TRBV7-2
CSARSLTWEAGDAETQYF | TRBJ2-5 | TRBV20-1
CASSPFQGVPGHNQPQHF | TRBJ1-5 | TRBV6-2/TRBV6-3
CATSRDRSLSYEQYF | TRBJ2-7 | TRBV15
CASSPVAAGGIFFYGYTF | TRBJ1-2 | TRBV19
CASCRGTGPYNEQFF | TRBJ2-1 | TRBV19
CSAAPGLAGLYEQYF | TRBJ2-7 | TRBV20-1
CASSPGTEVSSYEQYF | TRBJ2-7 | TRBV12-3/TRBV12-4
CASSARGDSGRASYNEQFF | TRBJ2-1 | TRBV6-1
CASSFPGGSEQYF | TRBJ2-7 | TRBV5-1
CATGAGGYEQYF | TRBJ2-7 | TRBV10-3
CASSLYRVNGELFF | TRBJ2-2 | TRBV12-3/TRBV12-4
CASRSQGAGNTIYF | TRBJ1-3 | TRBV12-3/TRBV12-4
CASRTGPSSYEQYF | TRBJ2-7 | TRBV7-2
CASSLAGTSGSTDTQYF | TRBJ2-3 | TRBV5-1
CSAPPRAYEQYF | TRBJ2-7 | TRBV20-1
CASSFRGTGNEQFF | TRBJ2-1 | TRBV12-3/TRBV12-4
CASSVGGFLETQYF | TRBJ2-5 | TRBV9
CASSSTGTSGTETQYF | TRBJ2-5 | TRBV27
CASKAPPNGAPLHF | TRBJ1-6 | TRBV19
CASSPIRTSGSTGELFF | TRBJ2-2 | TRBV5-1
CASSAPLGQPQHF | TRBJ1-5 | TRBV25-1
CASSQDRRSLSSGANVLTF | TRBJ2-6 | TRBV14
CSAPDRGRSTDTQYF | TRBJ2-3 | TRBV29-1
CSARAKPSGRAAYEQFF | TRBJ2-1 | TRBV20-1
CASSSIRRGGESYNEQFF | TRBJ2-1 | TRBV11-2
CATEDRGTQYF | TRBJ2-5 | TRBV12-3/TRBV12-4
CASSLVIPGGEQYF | TRBJ2-7 | TRBV5-1
CASSQRGTQHEQFF | TRBJ2-1 | TRBV3-1
CASSLVDTSSYEQYF | TRBJ2-7 | TRBV11-2
CASSLSRDSSYEQYF | TRBJ2-7 | TRBV7-3
CASRSPGERGPLLIYNEQFF | TRBJ2-1 | TRBV5-1
CSVDSSGMNTEAFF | TRBJ1-1 | TRBV29-1
CASLPWVLGSGANVLTF | TRBJ2-6 | TRBV6-1
CASSEGGSAYEQYF | TRBJ2-7 | TRBV7-2
CASSPLEHNEQFF | TRBJ2-1 | TRBV6-1
CASSQVVEETQYF | TRBJ2-5 | TRBV4-3
CASSDSLLEQYF | TRBJ2-7 | TRBV5-1
CASSLVRGSETQYF | TRBJ2-5 | TRBV5-1
CATSSAGTGVRSDEQYF | TRBJ2-7 | TRBV24-1
CSARVLGGMNTEAFF | TRBJ1-1 | TRBV20-1